Following are 31 T cell receptor beta chains from one sample sequenced in a study of cytomegalovirus exposure and HLA in healthy donors. It was with 60 Vbeta and 13 Jbeta primers that the PCR ran. Libraries were prepared by immunoSEQ multiplex PCR; TCRdb keeps only in-frame clonotypes and omits some of them. The data show more than 90,000 clones, with around three quarters seen just once and around 3% held by the top ten. Sequenced input: PBMCs. Every receptor here comes from a woman under 30 in good health and CMV-seropositive.

The chain uses TRBV11-3 and TRBJ2-1; D uncertain. The ends were cut back, 1 base at V and 4 bases at J, with 5 bases in the middle. The CDR3 has 13 amino acids. Germline values: CDR1 SGHNT, CDR2 YENEEA. CDR3 amino acids: CASSLALYNEQFF. CDR3 coding DNA: TGTGCCAGCAGCTTAGCTCTATACAATGAGCAGTTCTTC. Based on the CDR3 plus reference TRBV11-3 and TRBJ2-1, the full variable domain is EAGVVQSPRYKIIEKKQPVAFWCNPISGHNTLYWYLQNLGQGPELLIRYENEEAVDDSQLPKDRFSAERLKGVDSTLKIQPAELGDSAVYLCASSLALYNEQFFGPGTRLTVL.

The chain links TRBV9 to TRBJ1-6; perhaps TRBD1 as D (6 bases). The CDR3 covers 14 residues. Germline V lookup: CDR1 SGDLS, CDR2 YYNGEE. The germline V and J ends were trimmed by 0 bases and 6 bases, with 7 bases remaining between them. As DNA, the CDR3 is TGTGCCAGCAGCGTAGAGGGGGTTAATTCACCCCTCCACTTT. It translates to CASSVEGVNSPLHF.

This chain joins TRBV14 and TRBJ1-1; possibly TRBD1 for D (5 bases). In germline, CDR1 is SGHDN, CDR2 FVKESK. The V end lost 4 bases, the J end lost 3 bases, and 12 bases lay between the germline ends. CDR3 length equals 14 residues. For the CDR3, the DNA is TGTGCCAGCAGCCTTAAGGTCAGGGACACTGAAGCTTTCTTT. This sequence encodes CASSLKVRDTEAFF.

The chain's CDR3 is CASSAPQLDTGELFF. CDR3 in DNA: TGTGCCAGCAGTGCCCCCCAACTAGACACCGGGGAGCTGTTTTTT. This sequence joins TRBV6-5 and TRBJ2-2, with D perhaps TRBD2 (5 bases). With 5 bases removed from V and 3 bases from J, the gap between germline ends came to 13 bases. Germline V gene data show CDR1 as MNHEY and CDR2 as SVGAGI. This CDR3 comprises 15 residues.

This clone was counted a single time. The rearrangement links TRBV5-1 to TRBJ1-3, with 7 bases identical to TRBD1. The CDR3 has 15 amino acids. Per the germline V gene, CDR1 is SGHRS and CDR2 is YFSETQ. After removal of 3 bases from V and 3 bases from J, the junction contained 6 bases not matched to a gene. The CDR3 DNA follows: TGCGCCAGCAGCTCTACCCGACAGGGTGGAAACACCATATATTTT. Translated, it gives CASSSTRQGGNTIYF.

The V gene is TRBV15, the J gene TRBJ1-1; D perhaps matches TRBD1 (5 bases). This CDR3 spans 16 amino acids. The V gene's germline CDR1 is LNHNV and CDR2 YYDKDF (reference sequence). The V gene lost 0 bases and the J gene lost 5 bases, with 16 bases spanning the gap. The CDR3 region has the DNA TGTGCCACCAGCAGAGATCATATTCCCGGGGGAACTGAAGCTTTCTTT. Amino acid sequence: CATSRDHIPGGTEAFF. Together with reference TRBV15 and TRBJ1-1, the CDR3 gives the full variable domain: DAMVIQNPRYQVTQFGKPVTLSCSQTLNHNVMYWYQQKSSQAPKLLFHYYDKDFNNEADTPDNFQSRRPNTSFCFLDIRSPGLGDTAMYLCATSRDHIPGGTEAFFGQGTRLTVV.

This clone came up once. V and J are TRBV14 and TRBJ2-2; possible D gene TRBD2, 6 bases. Trimming cost V 4 bases and J 7 bases, with 13 bases left between them. There are 14 residues in the CDR3. CDR1 is SGHDN and CDR2 is FVKESK in the germline V gene. The CDR3 bases are TGTGCCAGCAGCCTAACGACTAGGATCGGGGAGCTGTTTTTT. Encoded protein: CASSLTTRIGELFF.

The V gene is TRBV28, the J gene TRBJ1-5, with D possibly TRBD1 on 6 matching bases. V was clipped by 5 bases and J by 4 bases, with 15 bases between them. Germline V gene lookup returns CDR1 MDHEN and CDR2 SYDVKM. The CDR3 sequence is 15 residues long. The DNA for the CDR3 is TGTGCCAGCAGTACCTCGGGGCAGGGGAATCAGCCCCAGCATTTT. Translation: CASSTSGQGNQPQHF.

This chain uses TRBV4-1 with TRBJ2-7, with 9 positions matching TRBD2. The length of the CDR3 is 17 residues. The V gene end was trimmed by 4 bases and the J gene end by 0 bases; junction bases not matched to a gene: 10. Germline V gene lookup returns CDR1 MGHRA and CDR2 YSYEKL. The CDR3 spells CASSLINLAGSSYEQYF. DNA for the CDR3: TGCGCCAGCAGCCTCATCAACCTAGCGGGGAGCTCCTACGAGCAGTACTTC.

This clone has just one count. The rearrangement joins TRBV11-3 to TRBJ1-1; 9 bases agree with TRBD1. CDR3 size: 14 residues. CDR1 SGHNT and CDR2 YENEEA come from the germline V gene. J gave up 4 bases and V 7 bases, and 7 bases lay outside the gene matches. In DNA form, the CDR3 reads TGTGCCAGCAACTCGGACAGGGGAGTCACTGAAGCTTTCTTT. This translates into CASNSDRGVTEAFF.

The chain combines TRBV2 with TRBJ2-1; D is unclear. Germline CDR1 reads SNHLY; CDR2 reads FYNNEI. The CDR3 runs 14 residues. V was pared by 5 bases and J by 5 bases, with 13 bases between. Written as DNA, the CDR3 is TGTGCCAGCAGTTCCGTCCCTTCCCACAATGAGCAGTTCTTC. This sequence encodes CASSSVPSHNEQFF.

The V gene is TRBV9, the J gene TRBJ1-2; 10 positions agree with TRBD1. Germline CDR1 reads SGDLS; CDR2 reads YYNGEE. V shed 3 bases and J 4 bases; nucleotides not matched to a gene: 3. The length of the CDR3 is 14 residues. CDR3 protein: CASSGGQGSYGYTF. The CDR3 bases are TGTGCCAGCAGCGGGGGACAGGGGAGCTATGGCTACACCTTC. The full variable domain, in which reference TRBV9 and TRBJ1-2 provide the parts outside the CDR3, is DSGVTQTPKHLITATGQRVTLRCSPRSGDLSVYWYQQSLDQGLQFLIQYYNGEERAKGNILERFSAQQFPDLHSELNLSSLELGDSALYFCASSGGQGSYGYTFGSGTRLTVV.

This chain connects TRBV5-4 to TRBJ1-1, with 7 positions matching TRBD1. J gave up 7 bases and V 3 bases, and 6 bases lay outside the gene matches. The CDR3 totals 13 residues. In germline, CDR1 is SGHNT, CDR2 YYREEE (reference sequence). The CDR3, as DNA: TGTGCCAGCAGCTCTGCAGGGGGAAGTGAAGCTTTCTTT. Protein product: CASSSAGGSEAFF.

V usage is TRBV19 and J usage is TRBJ2-7; tentative D call: TRBD1 (5 bases). V shed 8 bases and J shed 0 bases, with 20 bases lying between them. Germline assignment: CDR1 LNHDA and CDR2 SQIVND (reference sequence). CDR3 size: 16 residues. The CDR3 bases are TGTGCCAGTGGTTCCCGAGGCAGGGCGAGCTCCTACGAGCAGTACTTC. Protein product: CASGSRGRASSYEQYF.

The J gene is TRBJ1-3, the V gene TRBV7-9, with D perhaps matching TRBD1 (5 bases). V dropped 8 bases and J dropped 2 bases, with 10 bases sitting between them. Germline V gene lookup returns CDR1 SEHNR and CDR2 FQNEAQ (reference sequence). This CDR3 contains 13 residues. CDR3 nucleotide sequence: TGTGCCAGCCTACAGGCCCCTGGAAACACCATATATTTT. Protein: CASLQAPGNTIYF.

V gene TRBV25-1 combines with J gene TRBJ2-3; 7 bases line up with TRBD1. CDR1 MGHDK and CDR2 SYGVNS come from the germline V gene. J gave up 4 bases and V 7 bases, and 8 bases lay outside the gene matches. This CDR3 is 14 amino acids long. CDR3 bases: TGTGCCAGCACCCAAAGACAGGGAGCAGATACGCAGTATTTT. Protein product: CASTQRQGADTQYF.

The V gene is TRBV5-6, the J gene TRBJ2-3, with unresolved D. CDR1 and CDR2 (germline): SGHDT, YYEEEE. V lost 6 bases and J 5 bases, leaving 13 bases between the germline ends. CDR3 length: 13 amino acids. The CDR3 coding sequence is TGTGCCAGCATGAGCTTACCTTTAGATACGCAGTATTTT. Encoded protein: CASMSLPLDTQYF.

The chain uses TRBV28 and TRBJ2-7; 15 nucleotides agree with TRBD2. CDR3 length: 16 amino acids. Germline CDR1 reads MDHEN; CDR2 reads SYDVKM. J lost 6 bases, V lost 7 bases, and 10 bases had no gene match. CDR3 protein: CASTRPGLAGGVEQYF. CDR3 nucleotides: TGTGCCAGCACTCGTCCGGGACTAGCGGGAGGAGTCGAGCAGTACTTC.

The rearrangement links TRBV19 to TRBJ2-1; 7 positions agree with TRBD2. Germline CDR1 is LNHDA and CDR2 is SQIVND (reference sequence). CDR3 length equals 15 residues. V shed 3 bases and J 4 bases; nucleotides not matched to a gene: 6. CDR3 coding DNA: TGTGCCAGTAGTATGTGGCGGGAGCGGTACAATGAGCAGTTCTTC. Protein sequence: CASSMWRERYNEQFF.

The chain links TRBV7-8 to TRBJ2-7; D is perhaps TRBD2 (7 bases). In germline, CDR1 is SGHVS, CDR2 FQNEAQ. CDR3 length equals 15 residues. V lost 7 bases, J lost 3 bases, and 19 bases lay in between. CDR3 DNA sequence: TGTGCCAGCACACTGGGGGGGGCGGGTTTCTACGAGCAGTACTTC. Translating it yields CASTLGGAGFYEQYF.

This clone has more than one count but fewer than ten. The chain has TRBV10-2 and TRBJ1-2; TRBD1 agrees at 9 bases. Germline assignment: CDR1 WSHSY and CDR2 SAAADI. This CDR3 has 13 amino acids. V lost 7 bases, J lost 8 bases, and 8 bases stayed unmatched. The CDR3 reads CASMVDRGRGYTF. In nucleotides, the CDR3 is TGCGCCAGCATGGTGGACAGGGGACGGGGCTACACCTTC.

This clone is a singleton in its sample. The V call is TRBV11-2, the J call TRBJ2-5; D is perhaps TRBD2 (6 bases). The CDR3 consists of 14 residues. Germline V gene data show CDR1 as SGHAT and CDR2 as FQNNGV. Trimming took 1 base from V and 8 from J, leaving 14 bases between them. The CDR3 loop reads CASSLGGLGGTQYF. In nucleotides, the CDR3 is TGTGCCAGCAGCTTAGGGGGACTTGGAGGTACCCAGTACTTC.

Concerning this clone: One end of the junction does not line up with germline, which may come from a read error. This chain uses TRBV19 with TRBJ1-2; 9 positions agree with TRBD1. Germline V lookup: CDR1 LNHDA, CDR2 SQIVND (reference sequence). The CDR3 has 17 amino acids. CDR3 coding DNA: TGTGACAGTAGTGCGAGTACAGGGGGCTCTAGCCCCTATGGCTACACCTTC. It yields the protein CDSSASTGGSSPYGYTF.

This clone was seen a few times. The J gene is TRBJ2-3, the V gene TRBV5-4; perhaps TRBD2 as D (6 bases). The CDR3 is 14 amino acids. The V gene's germline CDR1 is SGHNT and CDR2 YYREEE (reference sequence). Trimming pared 3 bases from V and 4 bases from J, leaving 12 bases between. The CDR3 here is CASSSRRDPDTQYF. DNA of the CDR3: TGTGCCAGCAGCTCACGGAGGGACCCAGATACGCAGTATTTT.

The chain uses TRBV5-6 and TRBJ1-5; possible D gene TRBD1, 5 bases. V lost 0 bases and J lost 1, with 5 bases in between. Germline V gene lookup returns CDR1 SGHDT and CDR2 YYEEEE. The length of the CDR3 is 14 residues. CDR3 coding DNA: TGTGCCAGCAGCTTGGCAGGGAGCAATCAGCCCCAGCATTTT. It codes for CASSLAGSNQPQHF.

This chain connects TRBV9 to TRBJ2-2; tentatively, D is TRBD2 (6 bases). The CDR3 runs 16 residues. Trimming removed 0 bases from V and 1 base from J, with 10 bases in between. Germline V gene data show CDR1 as SGDLS and CDR2 as YYNGEE. CDR3 sequence: CASSVASGRNTGELFF. In DNA form, the CDR3 reads TGTGCCAGCAGCGTAGCAAGCGGGCGGAACACCGGGGAGCTGTTTTTT.

V and J are TRBV6-6 and TRBJ1-5, with D hard to call. Germline CDR1 MNHNY, CDR2 SVGAGI (reference sequence). The V and J ends lost 4 bases and 7 bases respectively, with 17 bases between them. This CDR3 region has 15 residues. Here the CDR3 reads CASSLGGEIDQPQHF. The CDR3 DNA reads TGTGCCAGCAGTTTAGGCGGGGAAATAGACCAGCCCCAGCATTTT.

The chain combines TRBV7-9 with TRBJ1-1, with no clear D. This CDR3 contains 14 residues. V shed 7 bases and J shed 7 bases, with 19 bases lying between them. Germline CDR1 reads SEHNR; CDR2 reads FQNEAQ (reference sequence). The CDR3 nucleotides read TGTGCCAGCATTGAATCCGGGAGCTGGGATGAAGCTTTCTTT. Its protein product is CASIESGSWDEAFF.

This clone turned up a few times. The chain combines TRBV5-6 with TRBJ1-1; D is unresolved. Trimming removed 0 bases at V and 5 bases at J, with 11 bases between. CDR3 size: 14 residues. In germline, CDR1 is SGHDT, CDR2 YYEEEE. In DNA, the CDR3 is TGTGCCAGCAGCTTGGAGGGAGGAACAACTGAAGCTTTCTTT. This gives the protein CASSLEGGTTEAFF.

This chain links TRBV19 with TRBJ1-1; D perhaps matches TRBD1 (6 bases). Between the trimmed V and J ends, which lost 8 bases and 3 bases, there was a span of 28 bases. CDR1 is LNHDA and CDR2 is SQIVND in the germline V gene (reference sequence). This CDR3 comprises 18 residues. CDR3 sequence reads: CASRSYGLLGQHYTEAFF. In DNA form, the CDR3 reads TGTGCCAGTCGTTCCTATGGCCTATTAGGACAGCATTACACTGAAGCTTTCTTT.

The J gene is TRBJ2-7, the V gene TRBV14; perhaps TRBD2 as D (6 bases). Trimming stripped 2 bases from V and 3 bases from J, with 11 bases between. The CDR3 has 14 amino acids. Per the germline V gene, CDR1 is SGHDN and CDR2 is FVKESK. The CDR3 protein is CASSQSSAGYEQYF. The CDR3 bases are TGTGCCAGCAGCCAATCTAGCGCGGGCTACGAGCAGTACTTC. The full variable domain, rest sourced from reference TRBV14 and TRBJ2-7, is EAGVTQFPSHSVIEKGQTVTLRCDPISGHDNLYWYRRVMGKEIKFLLHFVKESKQDESGMPNNRFLAERTGGTYSTLKVQPAELEDSGVYFCASSQSSAGYEQYFGPGTRLTVT.